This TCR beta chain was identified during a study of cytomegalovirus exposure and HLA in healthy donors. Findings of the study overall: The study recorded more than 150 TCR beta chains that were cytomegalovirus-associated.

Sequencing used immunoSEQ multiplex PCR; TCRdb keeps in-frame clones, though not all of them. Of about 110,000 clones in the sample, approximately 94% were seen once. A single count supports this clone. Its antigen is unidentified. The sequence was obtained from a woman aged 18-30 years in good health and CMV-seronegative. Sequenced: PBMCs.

The CDR3: CASSQKQVGWTSGYEQFF. The CDR3 DNA follows: TGCGCCAGCAGCCAAAAGCAGGTGGGCTGGACTAGCGGGTATGAGCAGTTCTTC. The V and J genes are TRBV4-3 and TRBJ2-1; 11 bases are shared with TRBD2. In germline, CDR1 is LGHNA, CDR2 YSLEER. The CDR3 sequence is 18 residues long. Trimming cost V 2 bases and J 8 bases; bases outside gene matches: 14.